This T cell receptor (beta chain) is drawn from a study of blood T cells in healthy people across ages. Only one count was recorded for this clonotype. One junction end does not reproduce the germline sequence, and a read error may be involved. Using a J-beta primer mix together with a sample-barcoded 5' primer, a second PCR was run for about 6 to 12 cycles. Via MiXCR, TCRdb re-called the 5' RACE reads, giving one row per CDR3 protein. The sample lists roughly 800,000 distinct CDR3 sequences; roughly 60% were seen once. Per germline, CDR1 MNHNS and CDR2 SASEGT. The CDR3 consists of 15 residues. The clonotype comes from a young man in good health. The sample consisted of blood. The chain uses TRBV6-1 and TRBJ2-1, with TRBD2 identical over 7 bases. The CDR3 loop is CASSKAQGRGNEQFF. In DNA, the CDR3 is TGTGCCAGCAGTAAAGCACAAGGGCGGGGGAATGAGCAGTTCTTC.